A single sample gave rise to the 17 T cell receptor beta chains below, sequenced in a study of T cells in tuberculosis. Libraries were prepared by immunoSEQ multiplex PCR; TCRdb keeps only in-frame clonotypes and omits some of them. The sample lists roughly 19,000 clones, 80% to 90% occurring once. Material: PBMCs. These receptors all stem from a donor aged 10-35 years with latent tuberculosis or without tuberculosis infection.

The rearrangement joins TRBV11-2 to TRBJ2-7, with D possibly being TRBD1 (6 bases). CDR1 is SGHAT, CDR2 FQNNGV, per germline. V lost 5 bases to trimming and J lost 0 bases, with 11 bases between them. This CDR3 has 14 amino acids. The CDR3 loop is CASSLHRASYEQYF. Written as DNA, the CDR3 is TGTGCCAGCAGCCTCCACAGGGCCTCCTACGAGCAGTACTTC.

The chain is built from TRBV19 and TRBJ1-2, with 8 bases that match TRBD1. The ends lost 7 bases at V and 4 bases at J; junction bases unmatched: 8. Germline V gene lookup returns CDR1 LNHDA and CDR2 SQIVND (reference sequence). CDR3 length: 14 residues. DNA for the CDR3: TGTGCCAGTACGCAGGGGGCTATCGGCTATGGCTACACCTTC. Translated, it gives CASTQGAIGYGYTF. Complete variable domain (other parts from reference TRBV19 and TRBJ1-2): DGGITQSPKYLFRKEGQNVTLSCEQNLNHDAMYWYRQDPGQGLRLIYYSQIVNDFQKGDIAEGYSVSREKKESFPLTVTSAQKNPTAFYLCASTQGAIGYGYTFGSGTRLTVV.

This chain connects TRBV25-1 to TRBJ2-3; maybe TRBD2 (6 bases). Deletions cut 8 bases from V and 1 base from J, with 13 bases between. Germline loops: CDR1 MGHDK, CDR2 SYGVNS. The CDR3 is 14 residues long. The CDR3 spells CASEGTGGTDTQYF. CDR3 coding DNA: TGTGCCAGCGAGGGGACGGGGGGCACAGATACGCAGTATTTT.

The chain links TRBV5-1 to TRBJ1-4; 12 nucleotides align to TRBD1. V shed 4 bases and J 7 bases; nucleotides not matched to a gene: 5. CDR1 is SGHRS, CDR2 YFSETQ, per germline. The CDR3 is 15 amino acids. CDR3 nucleotides: TGCGCCAGCAGCGCGGGGGACAGGGGGCCTGAAAAACTGTTTTTT. Its translation is CASSAGDRGPEKLFF.

The chain is built from TRBV2 and TRBJ2-1; 9 positions agree with TRBD2. The V and J ends lost 3 bases and 10 bases, in that order; junction bases with no gene match: 16. From germline, CDR1 is SNHLY and CDR2 FYNNEI. The length of the CDR3 is 17 residues. CDR3 region: CASSEGWAGTSREEQFF. The DNA of the CDR3 is TGTGCCAGCAGTGAGGGGTGGGCCGGGACTAGCCGAGAGGAGCAGTTCTTC.

The V call is TRBV5-1, the J call TRBJ2-5; the D is unclear. Trimming left V 0 bases short and J 5 bases short, with 5 bases between. This CDR3 has 12 residues. Germline V gene sequence: CDR1 SGHRS, CDR2 YFSETQ. This chain's CDR3 is CASSLDAETQYF. In DNA form, the CDR3 reads TGCGCCAGCAGCTTGGACGCGGAGACCCAGTACTTC.

The gene calls are TRBV9 and TRBJ1-1, with no clear D. CDR1 and CDR2 from the germline V gene are SGDLS and YYNGEE. This CDR3 spans 14 amino acids. The V gene lost 1 base and the J gene lost 0 bases, with 7 bases spanning the gap. The chain's CDR3 is CASSVTGMNTEAFF. CDR3 nucleotides: TGTGCCAGCAGCGTAACCGGGATGAACACTGAAGCTTTCTTT.

The chain employs TRBV29-1 and TRBJ1-5; perhaps TRBD1 as D (5 bases). Germline-derived CDR1 and CDR2 are SQVTM and ANQGSEA. This CDR3 is 12 amino acids long. V dropped 6 bases and J dropped 4 bases, with 10 bases sitting between them. The chain's CDR3 is CSVGGLNQPQHF. In DNA, the CDR3 is TGCAGCGTGGGGGGTTTAAATCAGCCCCAGCATTTT.

The CDR3: CASSLRPSGEEVTEAFF. Written as DNA, the CDR3 is TGCGCCAGCAGCTTGCGGCCTTCGGGGGAGGAAGTCACTGAAGCTTTCTTT. The V call is TRBV5-1, the J call TRBJ1-1; a weak D match, TRBD1 (5 bases). CDR3 length equals 17 residues. Between the trimmed V and J ends, which lost 1 base and 4 bases, there was a span of 20 bases. The germline V gene has CDR1 SGHRS and CDR2 YFSETQ.

The rearrangement joins TRBV23-1 to TRBJ1-5; no definite D call. TRBV23-1 falls under the ORF class, with uncertain function. The CDR3 contains 14 residues. V lost 2 bases to trimming and J lost 3 bases, with 8 bases between them. DNA of the CDR3: TGCGCCAGCAGTCAACGGGTTCCCAATCAGCCCCAGCATTTT. Translated: CASSQRVPNQPQHF.

The chain employs TRBV30 and TRBJ1-4, with D perhaps matching TRBD1 (5 bases). The V end was cut by 2 bases, the J end by 9 bases, with 13 bases between. The CDR3 covers 13 residues. Germline lookup yields CDR1 GTSNPN and CDR2 SVGIG (reference sequence). The CDR3 coding sequence is TGTGCCTGGAGTCAACGGGTGGGGCAAAAACTGTTTTTT. This encodes CAWSQRVGQKLFF.

V gene TRBV6-6 combines with J gene TRBJ2-7; D gene uncertain. Germline-derived CDR1 and CDR2 are MNHNY and SVGAGI (reference sequence). Trimming took 0 bases from V and 2 from J, leaving 11 bases between them. The CDR3 consists of 15 residues. The CDR3 DNA is TGTGCCAGCAGTTACTCTCCCCAGGCCACCTACGAGCAGTACTTC. As protein: CASSYSPQATYEQYF.

The chain has TRBV7-2 and TRBJ1-2; D is uncertain. Trimming pared 5 bases from V and 7 bases from J, leaving 8 bases between. This CDR3 has 11 residues. CDR1 SGHTA and CDR2 FQGNSA come from the germline V gene. The DNA of the CDR3 is TGTGCCAGCAGCCAATGGGCTGGCTACACCTTC. Amino acid sequence: CASSQWAGYTF. The variable domain in full, with the rest retrieved from reference TRBV7-2 and TRBJ1-2, is GAGVSQSPSNKVTEKGKDVELRCDPISGHTALYWYRQSLGQGLEFLIYFQGNSAPDKSGLPSDRFSAERTGGSVSTLTIQRTQQEDSAVYLCASSQWAGYTFGSGTRLTVV.

The chain links TRBV28 to TRBJ1-5; 7 bases line up with TRBD1. V was pared by 5 bases and J by 2 bases, with 9 bases of the junction left unmatched. This CDR3 is built from 16 residues. Looked up from germline, CDR1 is MDHEN and CDR2 is SYDVKM. The CDR3 DNA follows: TGTGCCAGCAGTGACATAGGGGGCGGCGGCAATCAGCCCCAGCATTTT. Encoded protein: CASSDIGGGGNQPQHF.

CDR3 sequence (DNA): TGTGCCAGCAGACCACGAAGGAGGGGTTTTAGCAATCAGCCCCAGCATTTT. This encodes CASRPRRRGFSNQPQHF. The V gene is TRBV28, the J gene TRBJ1-5; D perhaps matches TRBD1 (5 bases). The CDR3 extends over 17 amino acids. Germline V gene lookup returns CDR1 MDHEN and CDR2 SYDVKM. V was pared by 6 bases and J by 0 bases, with 18 bases between.

The V gene is TRBV27, the J gene TRBJ2-2, with D perhaps TRBD2 (6 bases). The V gene lost 5 bases and the J gene lost 0 bases, with 22 bases spanning the gap. The CDR3 sequence is 19 residues long. The germline V gene encodes CDR1 MNHEY and CDR2 SMNVEV (reference sequence). CDR3 in DNA: TGTGCCAGCAGTACGGGGGACGATCTGGGTTTGGCGAACACCGGGGAGCTGTTTTTT. As protein: CASSTGDDLGLANTGELFF.

This clone was counted between two and nine times. The V call is TRBV10-3, the J call TRBJ1-1, with D uncertain. V was clipped by 3 bases and J by 3 bases, with 14 bases between them. This CDR3 has 15 amino acids. Germline lookup yields CDR1 ENHRY and CDR2 SYGVKD. CDR3 bases: TGTGCCATCAGTGAATCGGGAGACTATTACACTGAAGCTTTCTTT. Amino acids: CAISESGDYYTEAFF.